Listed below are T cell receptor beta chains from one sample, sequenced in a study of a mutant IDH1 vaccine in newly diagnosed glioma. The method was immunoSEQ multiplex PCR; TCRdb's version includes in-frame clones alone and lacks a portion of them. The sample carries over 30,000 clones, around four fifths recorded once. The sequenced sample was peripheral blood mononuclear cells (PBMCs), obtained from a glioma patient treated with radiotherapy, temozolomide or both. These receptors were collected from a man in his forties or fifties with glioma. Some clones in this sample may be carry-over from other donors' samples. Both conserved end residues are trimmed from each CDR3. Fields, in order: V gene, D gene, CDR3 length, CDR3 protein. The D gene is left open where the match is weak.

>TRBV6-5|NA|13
ASSYMSGTTDTQY
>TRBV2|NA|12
ASSFRGPSYEQY
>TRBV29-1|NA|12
SVEYRPMGGGYT
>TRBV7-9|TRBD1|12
ASQEGQGTEKLF
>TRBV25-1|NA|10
ASSGRVVEQY
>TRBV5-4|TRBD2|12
ASSTGRWGETQY
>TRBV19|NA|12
ASTQSQGTDGYT
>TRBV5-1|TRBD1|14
ASTTGDDSSYNEQF
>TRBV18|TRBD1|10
ASSFDRVEAF
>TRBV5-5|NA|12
ASSLGVGNYGYT
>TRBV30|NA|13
AWSVLGSYNSPLH
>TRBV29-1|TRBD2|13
SVEKPGGRLDEQF
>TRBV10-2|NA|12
ASSDLIISFGAF
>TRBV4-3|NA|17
ASSQFVLGESPMNTEAF
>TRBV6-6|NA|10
AAAQGGYEQY
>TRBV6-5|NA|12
ASSYSGAYTEAF
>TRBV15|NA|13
ATSRAFSRSGGYT
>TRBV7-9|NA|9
ASSIEGGAF
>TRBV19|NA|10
ASRALNQPQH
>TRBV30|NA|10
AWSVSGETQY
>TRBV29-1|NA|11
SVGVAQHYGYT
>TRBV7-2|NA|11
ASSLNSRAGYT
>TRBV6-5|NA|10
ASSRDSIGYT
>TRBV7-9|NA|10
ASRLQGAEQF
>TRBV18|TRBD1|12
ASSPSGTGGEAF
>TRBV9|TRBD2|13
ASSVLAGGPREQF
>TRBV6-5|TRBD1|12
ASSDGTGVRGYT
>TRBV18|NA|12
ASSRDNSYNEQF
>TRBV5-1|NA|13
ASRYGHSGANVLT
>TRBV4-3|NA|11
ASSQESRDTQY
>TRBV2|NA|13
ASSVGAGSYNEQF
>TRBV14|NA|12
ASSPGGVGQPQH
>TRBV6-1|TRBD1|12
ASTLGTASYEQY
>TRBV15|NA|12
AIKDSSSTDTQY
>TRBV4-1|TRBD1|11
ASSPTGGPEQF
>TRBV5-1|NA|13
ASSLDGGGFTEAF
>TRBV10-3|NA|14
AISGNRDHSTDTQY
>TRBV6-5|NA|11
ASTPGDGTEAF
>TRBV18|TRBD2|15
ASSPTGRVLSGSEQY
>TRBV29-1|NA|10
STRSSTDTQY
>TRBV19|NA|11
ASSFKGSYEQY
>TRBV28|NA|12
ASSLPTPNYGYT
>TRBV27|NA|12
ASSSDRFSYEQY
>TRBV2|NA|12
ASSEGRGIDGYT
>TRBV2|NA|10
ASADTGEYKY
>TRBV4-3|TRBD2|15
ASSPESSVAGTYEQY
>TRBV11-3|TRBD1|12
ASSPRTGNYGYT
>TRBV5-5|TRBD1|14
ASSRGTGEGTDTQY
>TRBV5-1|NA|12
ASSSSGVYNEQF
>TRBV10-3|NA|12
AIRKTGASTEAF
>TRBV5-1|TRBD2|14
ASSSLAGLGKNEQF
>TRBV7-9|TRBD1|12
ASSPPGQAGELF